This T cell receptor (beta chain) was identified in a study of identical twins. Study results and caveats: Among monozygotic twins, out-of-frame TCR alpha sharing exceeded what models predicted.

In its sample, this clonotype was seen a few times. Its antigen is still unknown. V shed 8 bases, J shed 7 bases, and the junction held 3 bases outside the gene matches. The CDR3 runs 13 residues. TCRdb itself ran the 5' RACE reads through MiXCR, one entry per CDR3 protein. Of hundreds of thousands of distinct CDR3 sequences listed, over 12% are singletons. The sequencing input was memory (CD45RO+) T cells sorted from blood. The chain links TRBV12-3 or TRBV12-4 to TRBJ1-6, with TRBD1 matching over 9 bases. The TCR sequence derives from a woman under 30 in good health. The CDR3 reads CASSGQGNSPLHF. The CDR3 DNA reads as TGTGCCAGCTCCGGACAGGGGAATTCACCCCTCCACTTT.